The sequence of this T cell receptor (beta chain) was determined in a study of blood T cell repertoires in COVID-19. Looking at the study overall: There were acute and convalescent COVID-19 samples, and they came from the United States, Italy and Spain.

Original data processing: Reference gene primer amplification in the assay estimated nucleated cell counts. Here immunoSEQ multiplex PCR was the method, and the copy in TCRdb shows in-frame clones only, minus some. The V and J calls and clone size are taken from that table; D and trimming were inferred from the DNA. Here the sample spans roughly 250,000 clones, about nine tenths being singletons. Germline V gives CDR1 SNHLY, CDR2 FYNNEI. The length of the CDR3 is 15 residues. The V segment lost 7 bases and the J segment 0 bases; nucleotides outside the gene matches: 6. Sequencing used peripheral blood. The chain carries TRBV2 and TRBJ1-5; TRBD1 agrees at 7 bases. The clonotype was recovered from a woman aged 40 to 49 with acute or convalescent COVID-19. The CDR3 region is CASIPTGFSNQPQHF. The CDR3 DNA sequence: TGTGCCAGCATTCCGACAGGGTTTAGCAATCAGCCCCAGCATTTT.